This T cell receptor (beta chain) was captured by sequencing in a study of T cell clonality in common variable immunodeficiency. Findings and caveats of the study: Authors noted CVID clonality's cause needs subpopulation repertoire sequencing. Reportedly, TCR beta sequences from common variable immunodeficiency showed fewer deletions and N-nucleotide insertions. Shared TCRbeta clones were fewer between CVID subjects than controls.

CVID and control samples used equivalent genomic DNA input. Profiled with immunoSEQ multiplex PCR; TCRdb holds only in-frame clones, not every one. The repertoire consists of roughly 3,100 clones, none detected only once. This clone was found many times. What it binds is not known. The CDR3 is cut off 3 residues early in the read; its end comes from the germline J gene. Aged roughly 8 to 65 years, CVID subjects averaged approximately 38 years old. The CDR3 length is 15 residues. Germline CDR1 is SGHNT and CDR2 is YYREEE (reference sequence). V lost 1 base, J lost 5 bases, and 13 bases lay in between. The sample comprised peripheral blood mononuclear cells. The chain combines TRBV5-4 with TRBJ2-1; D possibly corresponds to TRBD2 (6 bases). This receptor was identified in a human donor with common variable immunodeficiency. CDR3 sequence: CASSLWDFANNEQFF. The sequenced CDR3 bases are TGTGCCAGCAGCTTGTGGGACTTCGCTAACAATGAG.